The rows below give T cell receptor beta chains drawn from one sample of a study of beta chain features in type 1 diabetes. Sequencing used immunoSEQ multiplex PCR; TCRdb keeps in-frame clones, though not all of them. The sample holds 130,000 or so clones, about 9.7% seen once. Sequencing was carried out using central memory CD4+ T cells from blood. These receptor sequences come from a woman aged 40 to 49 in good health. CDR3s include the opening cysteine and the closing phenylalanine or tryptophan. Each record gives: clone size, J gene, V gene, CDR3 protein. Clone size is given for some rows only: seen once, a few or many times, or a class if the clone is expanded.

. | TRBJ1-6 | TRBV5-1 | CASSSKPGTGLNSPLHF
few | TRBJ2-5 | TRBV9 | CASSVAEGGETQYF
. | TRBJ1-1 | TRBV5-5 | CASSLLGQNTEAFF
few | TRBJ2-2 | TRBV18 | CASSKEGTGELFF
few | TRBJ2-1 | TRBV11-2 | CASSKRGTSGGSYNEQFF
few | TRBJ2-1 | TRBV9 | CASSQRGDAYNEQFF
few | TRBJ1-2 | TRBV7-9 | CASSLGQGVHYGYTF
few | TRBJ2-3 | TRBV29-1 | CSALRQSTDTQYF
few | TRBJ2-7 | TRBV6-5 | CASSYRPGQGYEQYF
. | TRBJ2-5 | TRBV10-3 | CAIGRDLQETQYF
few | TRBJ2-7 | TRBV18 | CASSPTKQGASEQYF
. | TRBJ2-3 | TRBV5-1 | CASSLGRVEDTQYF
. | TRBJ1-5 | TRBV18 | CASSPVGGGSNQPQHF
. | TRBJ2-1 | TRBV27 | CASSLKSSQMRARNEQFF
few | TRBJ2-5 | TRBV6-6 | CASREGLAVQETQYF
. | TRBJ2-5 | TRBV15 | CATSGVAQETQYF
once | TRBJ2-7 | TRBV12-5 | CASGLIRPSGTSYEQYF
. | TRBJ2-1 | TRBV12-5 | CASGLVVFAGGRRNEQFF
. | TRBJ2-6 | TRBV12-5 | CASGETRGGADSGANVLTF
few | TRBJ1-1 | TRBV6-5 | CASSYGTGEVDTEAFF
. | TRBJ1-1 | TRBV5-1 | CASTRGQENTEAFF
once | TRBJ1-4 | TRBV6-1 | CASRETVYNEKLFF
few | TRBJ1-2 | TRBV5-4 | CASSSVSTGYGYTF
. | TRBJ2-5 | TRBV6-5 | CASSWGTSGLQTQYF
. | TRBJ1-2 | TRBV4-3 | CASSHPDSLGGYTF
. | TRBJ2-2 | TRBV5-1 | CASMISGGSGELFF
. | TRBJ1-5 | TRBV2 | CASNGPGQGKNSNQPQHF
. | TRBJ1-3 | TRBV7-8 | CASSLQRAVSQNTIYF
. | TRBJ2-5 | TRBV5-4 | CASSPLAGGKETQYF
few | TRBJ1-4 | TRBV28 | CASSLGGGTNEKLFF
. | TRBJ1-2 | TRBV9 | CASSVGGTNYGYTF
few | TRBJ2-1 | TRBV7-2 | CASSEGAAYNEQFF
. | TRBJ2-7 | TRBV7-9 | CASSPTRQGSSYEQYF
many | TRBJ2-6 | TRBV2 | CASRSLGSGANVLTF
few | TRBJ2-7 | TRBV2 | CASGGQLNSYEQYF
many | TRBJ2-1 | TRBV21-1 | CASSSGTSQFF
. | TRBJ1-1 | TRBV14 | CASSPGTFAEAFF